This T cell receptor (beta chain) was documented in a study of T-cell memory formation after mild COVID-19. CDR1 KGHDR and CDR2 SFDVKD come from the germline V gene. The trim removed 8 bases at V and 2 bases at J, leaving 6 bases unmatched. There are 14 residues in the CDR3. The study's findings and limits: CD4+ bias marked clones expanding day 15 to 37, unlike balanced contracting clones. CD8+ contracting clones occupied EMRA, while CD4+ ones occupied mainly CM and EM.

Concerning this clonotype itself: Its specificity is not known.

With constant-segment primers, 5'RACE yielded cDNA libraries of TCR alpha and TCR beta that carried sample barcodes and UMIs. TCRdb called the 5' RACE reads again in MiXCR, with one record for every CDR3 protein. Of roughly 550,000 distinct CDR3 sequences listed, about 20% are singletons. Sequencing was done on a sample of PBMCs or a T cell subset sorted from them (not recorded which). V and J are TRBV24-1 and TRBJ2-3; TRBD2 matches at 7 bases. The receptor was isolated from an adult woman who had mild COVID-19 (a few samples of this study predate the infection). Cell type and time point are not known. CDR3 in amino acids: CATKAAGNTDTQYF. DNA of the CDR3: TGTGCCACCAAGGCAGCGGGGAACACAGATACGCAGTATTTT.